This TCR beta chain was documented in a study of cytomegalovirus exposure and HLA in healthy donors. As for the study in general: The Caucasian-associated ancestry cluster contained about 80% of the approximately 420 genotyped donors. Broader study findings: A later analysis reportedly found fewer N-insertions in an Asian-associated ancestry cluster than the roughly 680-donor mean. It is likely that the observed cluster of highly shared sequence variants was a sequencing artifact.

60 Vbeta and 13 Jbeta primers were used in PCR. The method was immunoSEQ multiplex PCR; TCRdb's version includes in-frame clones alone and lacks a portion of them. The table counts some 200,000 clones; about 6.8% lies in the top ten. When sampled, the donors appeared nominally healthy, though they likely had unrecorded immune exposures. On this clone: Its antigen is currently unknown.

This CDR3 has 15 amino acids. J lost 5 bases, V lost 7 bases, and 10 bases had no gene match. Germline loops: CDR1 LNHDA, CDR2 SQIVND (reference sequence). This clonotype originated in a man younger than 45 in good health and CMV-seronegative. V usage is TRBV19 and J usage is TRBJ1-5, with 8 nucleotides matching TRBD1. Sequenced sample: PBMCs. In DNA, the CDR3 is TGTGCCAGTAACTGGGCAGGGGGCGCGGATCAGCCCCAGCATTTT. Its translation is CASNWAGGADQPQHF.